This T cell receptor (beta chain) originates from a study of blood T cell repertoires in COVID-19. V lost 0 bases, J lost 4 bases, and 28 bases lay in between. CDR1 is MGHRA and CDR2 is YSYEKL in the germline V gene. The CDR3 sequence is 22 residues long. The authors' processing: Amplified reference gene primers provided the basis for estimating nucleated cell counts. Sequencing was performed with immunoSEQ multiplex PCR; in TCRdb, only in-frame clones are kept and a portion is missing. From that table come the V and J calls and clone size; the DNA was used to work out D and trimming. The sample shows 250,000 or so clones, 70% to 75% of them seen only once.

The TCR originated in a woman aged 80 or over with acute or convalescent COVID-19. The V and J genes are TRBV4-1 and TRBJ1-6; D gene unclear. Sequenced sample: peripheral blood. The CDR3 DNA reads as TGCGCCAGCAGCCAAGACCCCCCTCTCCGGGCCCTTGGAGGATTTTATAATTCACCCCTCCACTTT. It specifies CASSQDPPLRALGGFYNSPLHF.